The 5 T cell receptor beta chains presented below share a single source sample, sequenced in a study of T cell repertoires in cytomegalovirus infection. These receptors have no identified antigens. TCRdb itself ran the reads through MiXCR, one entry per CDR3 protein. The sample holds approximately 990,000 distinct CDR3 sequences; around 30% are singletons and the top ten take roughly an eighth. Sequenced material: cultured CD8+ T cells from PBMCs, taken from culture after CMV antigen stimulation. The source of these receptors is a human donor in good health (CMV status not recorded). Some clones in this sample may be carry-over from other donors' samples.

This clonotype was counted a few times. The rearrangement links TRBV7-6 to TRBJ2-3; the D call may be TRBD1 or TRBD2 (6 bases each). Germline CDR1 and CDR2: SGHVS and FNYEAQ. V was clipped by 5 bases and J by 3 bases, with 15 bases between them. This CDR3 comprises 15 residues. The CDR3 region is CASSRRGPGTDTQYF. In nucleotides, the CDR3 is TGTGCCAGCAGCAGACGGGGGCCGGGGACAGATACGCAGTATTTT.

Ten or more counts support this clonotype. The J gene is TRBJ1-1, the V gene TRBV7-9, with 8 bases identical to TRBD1. V shed 5 bases and J 8 bases; nucleotides not matched to a gene: 4. Germline lookup yields CDR1 SEHNR and CDR2 FQNEAQ (reference sequence). CDR3 length: 12 residues. The CDR3 DNA reads TGTGCCAGCAGCCTCGGGGACAGGGAAGCTTTCTTT. Translated, it gives CASSLGDREAFF.

Written as DNA, the CDR3 is TGTGCCAGCAGTCTCCCCGGAGGATCCAGGGGGAAAAACACCGGGGAGCTGTTTTTT. Translation gives CASSLPGGSRGKNTGELFF. The chain couples TRBV27 to TRBJ2-2, with 7 bases identical to TRBD1. Germline assignment: CDR1 MNHEY and CDR2 SMNVEV (reference sequence). CDR3 size: 19 residues. V was pared by 5 bases and J by 2 bases, with 17 bases of the junction left unmatched.

CDR3 DNA sequence: TGTGCCAGCAGTACCAATTACGACGAGCAGTACGTC. This sequence encodes CASSTNYDEQYV. The gene calls are TRBV6-2 or TRBV6-3 and TRBJ2-7; unclear D gene. Germline V lookup: CDR1 MNHEY, CDR2 SVGEGT. The CDR3 runs 12 residues. With 5 bases removed from V and 5 bases from J, the gap between germline ends came to 10 bases.

The chain uses TRBV7-9 and TRBJ2-3; the match to TRBD1 covers 7 bases. CDR1 SEHNR and CDR2 FQNEAQ come from the germline V gene (reference sequence). The CDR3 is made up of 15 amino acids. Trimming removed 4 bases from V and 0 bases from J; junction bases left unmatched: 4. CDR3: CASSSPTGSTDTQYF. The CDR3 DNA reads as TGTGCCAGCAGCTCCCCGACAGGGAGCACAGATACGCAGTATTTT.